This TCR beta chain comes out of a study of memory CD4+ T cells and cytomegalovirus serostatus. On the study more broadly: Healthy Belgian adult donors included several CMV-positive and 24 CMV-negative people.

Whole-study results and caveats: Suggested: most of the CMV-linked TCR signature lies in CD4+ memory cells.

Single viable CD3+CD4+CD8-CD45RO+ cells were sorted as the memory CD4+ T cells. Donors' CMV status reflects serum IgG against pp150, pp28, p38, p52. Clones were sequenced by immunoSEQ multiplex PCR, and TCRdb holds only the in-frame ones, with some missing. Found here are fewer than 90,000 clones, about 73% of them singletons; the top ten hold just over 2.5%. The ends were cut back, 4 bases at V and 1 base at J, with 16 bases in the middle. This CDR3 comprises 16 residues. Per germline, CDR1 MDHEN and CDR2 SYDVKM. As regards this clone: Its antigen is still unknown.

The V gene is TRBV28, the J gene TRBJ1-2; TRBD1 is a possible D gene (5 bases). The TCR was taken from an adult in good health and CMV-seropositive. Specimen: memory CD4+ T cells from blood. The CDR3 is CASSSWVAGLNYGYTF. In DNA form, the CDR3 reads TGTGCCAGCAGTTCTTGGGTCGCGGGGCTTAACTATGGCTACACCTTC.